This T cell receptor (beta chain) was identified during a study of technical replicates of blood from a few donors. Germline assignment: CDR1 MNHNS and CDR2 SASEGT. The J segment lost 5 bases and the V segment lost 7 bases, leaving 2 bases of the junction unmatched. There are 13 residues in the CDR3. Profiled with immunoSEQ multiplex PCR; TCRdb holds only in-frame clones, not every one. The table shows 40,000 to 60,000 clones, with more than 85% occurring only once. The sample was PBMCs. The V call is TRBV6-1, the J call TRBJ2-5; 12 bases map to TRBD2. This clonotype originated in a human donor in good health. Some clones in this sample may be carry-over from other donors' samples. The DNA of the CDR3 is TGTGCCAGCAAACTAGCGGGGGGTGAGACCCAGTACTTC. It codes for CASKLAGGETQYF.